One sample yielded the 32 T cell receptor beta chains listed below, sequenced in a study of response to subunit inactivated influenza vaccine. MiXCR, applied by TCRdb to the RT-PCR reads, yields one record per CDR3 protein. The table has 400,000 to 550,000 distinct CDR3 sequences, around 25% seen once; the top ten hold approximately 2%. The source was CD4+ T cells sorted from PBMCs, collected less than 6 days after vaccination. These receptors were obtained from a man aged 50 to 59 who received an inactivated influenza vaccine.

This chain uses TRBV4-2 with TRBJ2-3; a weak D match, TRBD1 (6 bases). The germline CDR1 and CDR2 sequences are LGHNA and YNFKEQ. The CDR3 has 15 amino acids. Trimming shortened V by 2 bases and J by 0 bases, and 9 bases separated the two germline ends. The CDR3 DNA reads as TGTGCCAGCAGCCAATCGGGACAAAGCACAGATACGCAGTATTTT. This encodes CASSQSGQSTDTQYF.

Only a few counts were recorded for this clonotype. V usage is TRBV5-1 and J usage is TRBJ2-2; 9 nucleotides line up with TRBD2. Germline CDR1 SGHRS, CDR2 YFSETQ. Trimming removed 1 base from V and 3 bases from J; junction bases left unmatched: 1. The CDR3 runs 15 residues. CDR3 sequence reads: CASSLTSGYTGELFF. CDR3 DNA sequence: TGCGCCAGCAGCTTGACTAGCGGGTACACCGGGGAGCTGTTTTTT.

J is TRBJ1-5 and V is TRBV6-1; D remains unclear. V lost 6 bases and J lost 3, with 15 bases in between. Germline lookup yields CDR1 MNHNS and CDR2 SASEGT. The CDR3 spans 15 residues. The CDR3 DNA is TGTGCCAGCAGGCGTTATCCGGCGCCCAATCAGCCCCAGCATTTT. Its protein is CASRRYPAPNQPQHF.

This clonotype was counted only a few times. V gene TRBV6-2 or TRBV6-3 combines with J gene TRBJ2-3; TRBD1 might be the D (6 bases). The CDR3 loop spans 14 amino acids. Germline V gene sequence: CDR1 MNHEY, CDR2 SVGEGT. Trimming removed 6 bases at V and 4 bases at J, with 14 bases between. The CDR3 DNA follows: TGTGCCAGCAGGGGTACAGGGCGCGCAGATACGCAGTATTTT. Translation gives CASRGTGRADTQYF.

This chain connects TRBV7-9 to TRBJ2-7; TRBD2 matches at 9 bases. The CDR3 is 13 amino acids. CDR1 is SEHNR, CDR2 FQNEAQ, per germline (reference sequence). J was trimmed by 6 bases and V by 5 bases; bases with no gene match: 5. The CDR3 here is CASSRRGGSEQYF. As DNA, the CDR3 is TGTGCCAGCAGCCGGCGGGGGGGCTCCGAGCAGTACTTC.

This chain connects TRBV2 to TRBJ2-3; D remains unclear. This CDR3 spans 11 amino acids. The germline V gene encodes CDR1 SNHLY and CDR2 FYNNEI. Trimming took 7 bases from V and 5 from J, leaving 7 bases between them. The CDR3 protein is CASTLKDTQYF. CDR3 sequence (DNA): TGTGCCAGCACTTTGAAAGATACGCAGTATTTT.

J is TRBJ2-3 and V is TRBV28; 11 bases map to TRBD1. The length of the CDR3 is 16 residues. The junction had 6 bases not matched to a gene; V was cut back by 5 bases and J by 2 bases. CDR1 and CDR2 (germline): MDHEN, SYDVKM. CDR3 amino acids: CASSGRTGGITDTQYF. The CDR3, as DNA: TGTGCCAGCAGTGGAAGGACAGGGGGCATCACAGATACGCAGTATTTT.

V and J are TRBV24-1 and TRBJ2-1; D uncertain. Germline CDR1 and CDR2: KGHDR and SFDVKD. This CDR3 region has 13 residues. V lost 3 bases and J lost 11, with 13 bases in between. In DNA form, the CDR3 reads TGTGCCACCAGTGATGTGTCCAAATTTAAGCAGTTCTTC. Amino acid sequence: CATSDVSKFKQFF.

This CDR3 reads CASSYSGQNSNQPQHF. CDR3 nucleotides: TGTGCCAGCAGTTACTCCGGACAGAATAGCAATCAGCCCCAGCATTTT. This chain joins TRBV6-5 and TRBJ1-5; a weak D match, TRBD1 (6 bases). This CDR3 is built from 16 residues. Germline-derived CDR1 and CDR2 are MNHEY and SVGAGI. The V end lost 0 bases, the J end lost 0 bases, and 9 bases lay between the germline ends.

The V and J genes are TRBV29-1 and TRBJ1-1; possible D gene TRBD1, 5 bases. The CDR3 runs to 14 residues. V was shortened by 2 bases and J by 4 bases, with 14 bases between the two germline ends. Germline CDR1 reads SQVTM; CDR2 reads ANQGSEA. The CDR3 nucleotides read TGCAGCGTTGAAAAAACGTCAGGGTCCACTGAAGCTTTCTTT. It translates to CSVEKTSGSTEAFF.

The V call is TRBV5-6, the J call TRBJ1-2, with 7 bases identical to TRBD1. Per germline, CDR1 SGHDT and CDR2 YYEEEE. This CDR3 is built from 16 residues. Germline trimming cut 0 bases from V and 1 base from J; bases unmatched to any gene: 6. Here the CDR3 DNA reads TGTGCCAGCAGCTTGGGACCGGGACAGAATAACTATGGCTACACCTTC. Amino acids: CASSLGPGQNNYGYTF.

This clonotype was observed a few times. The rearrangement links TRBV7-9 to TRBJ1-2; 7 bases fit TRBD1. Trimming at V came to 4 bases and at J to 6 bases, leaving 11 bases not matched to a gene. This CDR3 has 15 amino acids. Germline lookup yields CDR1 SEHNR and CDR2 FQNEAQ (reference sequence). The CDR3 DNA sequence: TGTGCCAGCAGCTCTGGATGCCGGGACAGAAATGGCTACACCTTC. Translating gives CASSSGCRDRNGYTF.

Ten or more counts support this clonotype. This chain uses TRBV20-1 with TRBJ2-3; 9 positions match TRBD2. The germline gives CDR1 DFQATT, CDR2 SNEGSKA (reference sequence). J lost 1 base, V lost 5 bases, and 10 bases had no gene match. This CDR3 contains 16 residues. CDR3 residues: CSAASPLAGRTDTQYF. Written as DNA, the CDR3 is TGCAGTGCTGCCTCTCCGCTAGCGGGGCGCACAGATACGCAGTATTTT.

This chain connects TRBV29-1 to TRBJ2-1, with a tentative D call TRBD1 (6 bases). CDR1 and CDR2 from the germline V gene are SQVTM and ANQGSEA. The CDR3 consists of 15 residues. Trimming pared 6 bases from V and 5 bases from J, leaving 20 bases between. The CDR3 loop is CSVRQASPTHNEQFF. In nucleotides, the CDR3 is TGCAGCGTGAGACAGGCGTCCCCTACCCACAATGAGCAGTTCTTC.

V usage is TRBV2 and J usage is TRBJ1-1, with D unclear. V was clipped by 6 bases and J by 1 base, with 9 bases between them. There are 13 residues in the CDR3. Germline-derived CDR1 and CDR2 are SNHLY and FYNNEI. The CDR3 DNA sequence: TGTGCCAGCAGCGGAATGGGGAACACTGAAGCTTTCTTT. Its translation: CASSGMGNTEAFF.

The chain carries TRBV3-1 and TRBJ1-2, with D perhaps matching TRBD1 (6 bases). The CDR3 extends over 15 amino acids. Germline V gene sequence: CDR1 LGHDT, CDR2 YNNKEL (reference sequence). Trimming removed 1 base at V and 4 bases at J, with 13 bases between. CDR3 in amino acids: CASSQAEGGGYGYTF. In DNA form, the CDR3 reads TGTGCCAGCAGCCAAGCGGAAGGGGGTGGCTATGGCTACACCTTC.

This clonotype has ten or more counts. V and J are TRBV20-1 and TRBJ2-2, with D hard to call. Germline V gives CDR1 DFQATT, CDR2 SNEGSKA (reference sequence). V lost 3 bases to trimming and J lost 4 bases, with 9 bases between them. The CDR3 has 13 residues. CDR3: CSARRLLTGELFF. CDR3 nucleotides: TGCAGTGCTAGGAGGCTCCTCACCGGGGAGCTGTTTTTT.

The CDR3 sequence: CASNRAGFTGELFF. CDR3 DNA sequence: TGTGCCAGCAATAGGGCAGGGTTCACCGGGGAGCTGTTTTTT. The V call is TRBV6-2 or TRBV6-3, the J call TRBJ2-2; TRBD1 might be the D (5 bases). This CDR3 contains 14 residues. V dropped 7 bases and J dropped 4 bases, with 13 bases sitting between them. Germline V gene data show CDR1 as MNHEY and CDR2 as SVGEGT.

The genes are TRBV6-2 or TRBV6-3 and TRBJ1-1, with 11 positions matching TRBD1. The CDR3 covers 16 residues. CDR1 MNHEY and CDR2 SVGEGT come from the germline V gene. V lost 7 bases, J lost 6 bases, and 13 bases stayed unmatched. The CDR3 sequence: CASISGQGEGIAEAFF. CDR3 coding DNA: TGTGCCAGCATCTCGGGACAGGGGGAAGGTATCGCTGAAGCTTTCTTT.

V gene TRBV7-9 combines with J gene TRBJ2-7; 9 nucleotides line up with TRBD1. The trim removed 0 bases at V and 7 bases at J, leaving 1 base unmatched. The germline V gene has CDR1 SEHNR and CDR2 FQNEAQ (reference sequence). The CDR3 length is 13 residues. CDR3 loop: CASSLAGTGEQYF. CDR3 nucleotides: TGTGCCAGCAGCTTAGCAGGGACAGGGGAGCAGTACTTC.

The chain couples TRBV6-6 to TRBJ2-7; D call uncertain. The CDR3 loop spans 13 amino acids. Trimming left V 0 bases short and J 3 bases short, with 6 bases between. Germline V gene data show CDR1 as MNHNY and CDR2 as SVGAGI (reference sequence). The CDR3 bases are TGTGCCAGCAGTTACTCGTGGGGCTACGAGCAGTACTTC. Amino acid sequence: CASSYSWGYEQYF.

This clonotype has only a few counts. This chain links TRBV12-3 or TRBV12-4 with TRBJ2-7, with 8 nucleotides matching TRBD1. The junction had 9 bases not matched to a gene; V was cut back by 5 bases and J by 6 bases. The CDR3 contains 14 residues. The CDR3 here is CASSTFGQGGEQYF. The CDR3 coding sequence is TGTGCCAGCAGTACTTTCGGACAGGGTGGCGAGCAGTACTTC.

This clonotype has ten or more counts. J is TRBJ2-5 and V is TRBV12-3 or TRBV12-4; unclear D gene. The germline V and J ends were trimmed by 3 bases and 1 base, with 9 bases remaining between them. The CDR3 is 14 residues long. The CDR3 spells CASSLARSQETQYF. CDR3 sequence (DNA): TGTGCCAGCAGTTTGGCGCGCAGCCAAGAGACCCAGTACTTC.

A few counts support this clonotype. V usage is TRBV6-5 and J usage is TRBJ2-1; D possibly corresponds to TRBD2 (5 bases). Trimming took off 6 bases at V and 9 bases at J, with 12 bases between the two ends. This CDR3 contains 12 residues. Germline assignment: CDR1 MNHEY and CDR2 SVGAGI. The CDR3 DNA sequence: TGTGCCAGCAGACGGCCCCGGGGTGAGCAGTTCTTC. Encoded protein: CASRRPRGEQFF.

This rearrangement joins TRBV28 to TRBJ2-5, with 7 bases matching TRBD2. The CDR3 is 15 amino acids. Germline values: CDR1 MDHEN, CDR2 SYDVKM. V trimming: 6 bases; J trimming: 6 bases; junction bases outside the gene matches: 13. CDR3 DNA: TGTGCCAGCAGCGATGGACTAGTGCGGGGGAAGACCCAGTACTTC. This encodes CASSDGLVRGKTQYF.

This chain uses TRBV7-2 with TRBJ2-7, with 11 bases matching TRBD2. V dropped 5 bases and J dropped 2; count of bases not matched to a gene: 5. Germline CDR1 and CDR2: SGHTA and FQGNSA. The CDR3 consists of 15 residues. The chain's CDR3 is CASSPRTSGPYEQYF. Written as DNA, the CDR3 is TGTGCCAGCAGCCCCCGGACTAGCGGGCCCTACGAGCAGTACTTC. Filled out from reference TRBV7-2 and TRBJ2-7, the complete variable domain reads GAGVSQSPSNKVTEKGKDVELRCDPISGHTALYWYRQSLGQGLEFLIYFQGNSAPDKSGLPSDRFSAERTGGSVSTLTIQRTQQEDSAVYLCASSPRTSGPYEQYFGPGTRLTVT.

This clonotype turned up a few times. The rearrangement joins TRBV18 to TRBJ2-7; TRBD1 matches 7 bases. Germline CDR1 KGHSH, CDR2 LQKENI. This CDR3 is built from 12 residues. V lost 6 bases and J lost 6; bases outside the gene matches: 5. CDR3 amino acids: CASSGQLGEQYF. CDR3 DNA sequence: TGTGCCAGCTCGGGACAGTTAGGCGAGCAGTACTTC.

The table lists this clonotype with many counts. V usage is TRBV25-1 and J usage is TRBJ1-5, with 11 bases fitting TRBD1. The junction had 1 base not matched to a gene; V was cut back by 6 bases and J by 6 bases. Germline CDR1 reads MGHDK; CDR2 reads SYGVNS. The CDR3 has 13 residues. The CDR3 loop reads CASRGTGGQPQHF. The DNA for the CDR3 is TGTGCCAGCAGGGGGACAGGGGGTCAGCCCCAGCATTTT.

The sample holds a few counts of this clonotype. The chain uses TRBV20-1 and TRBJ2-1; 14 nucleotides agree with TRBD2. CDR3 length equals 16 residues. J gave up 7 bases and V 3 bases, and 8 bases lay outside the gene matches. Germline V gene data show CDR1 as DFQATT and CDR2 as SNEGSKA (reference sequence). The CDR3: CSASGTSGSSGNEQFF. The CDR3 DNA reads as TGCAGTGCTAGTGGGACTAGCGGGAGTAGTGGGAATGAGCAGTTCTTC.

This clonotype has just a few counts. The rearrangement joins TRBV7-2 to TRBJ2-1, with a weak D call TRBD2 (6 bases). V was pared by 5 bases and J by 5 bases, with 16 bases between. The germline gives CDR1 SGHTA, CDR2 FQGNSA. There are 15 residues in the CDR3. CDR3 loop: CASSGQTRSNNEQFF. CDR3 bases: TGTGCCAGCAGCGGCCAGACTAGGTCAAACAATGAGCAGTTCTTC.

In this sample, this clonotype turned up a few times. The J gene is TRBJ1-2, the V gene TRBV6-5; TRBD1 aligns across 7 bases. J gave up 6 bases and V 2 bases, and 9 bases lay outside the gene matches. The CDR3 sequence is 15 residues long. The germline V gene encodes CDR1 MNHEY and CDR2 SVGAGI. CDR3 nucleotide sequence: TGTGCCAGCAGTTACACAGGTAGACAGGGTGATGGCTACACCTTC. As protein: CASSYTGRQGDGYTF.

V usage is TRBV3-1 and J usage is TRBJ2-1, with no clear D. The germline V gene has CDR1 LGHDT and CDR2 YNNKEL (reference sequence). The V gene lost 1 base and the J gene lost 1 base, with 8 bases spanning the gap. The CDR3 contains 15 residues. This chain's CDR3 is CASSQAQRSYNEQFF. As DNA, the CDR3 is TGTGCCAGCAGCCAAGCGCAGAGGTCCTACAATGAGCAGTTCTTC.